This TCR beta chain originates from a study of T cells in Graves' hyperthyroidism and ophthalmopathy. V was clipped by 10 bases and J by 3 bases; unmatched bases: 9. The CDR3 sequence is 15 residues long. TCR beta CDR3 sequences were amplified from RNA transcripts. RT-PCR in the first round (using the HTBI primer set) targeted the TCR CDR3. TCRdb itself ran the multiplex PCR reads through MiXCR, one entry per CDR3 protein. The table lists 400,000 to 550,000 distinct CDR3 sequences, approximately 14% of them singletons. Many counts were recorded for this clonotype. This sample holds PBMCs from about 10 ml fresh peripheral blood.

Sequences were obtained from blood. The chain carries TRBV12-3 or TRBV12-4 and TRBJ2-2; 9 nucleotides line up with TRBD1. The receptor's source is a woman younger than 30 with Graves' hyperthyroidism. CDR3 nucleotide sequence: TGTGCCATCAATTACAGGGGGCAAGACACCGGGGAGCTGTTTTTT. Its translation: CAINYRGQDTGELFF.